These 15 T cell receptor beta chains share one sample of origin, sequenced in a study of radiotherapy plus CTLA-4 blockade in lung cancer. Assay used: immunoSEQ multiplex PCR; TCRdb lists only in-frame clones, some missing. The data hold 95,000 to 150,000 clones, with 85% to 90% observed a single time. Sample: peripheral blood, taken from a patient treated with radiotherapy plus ipilimumab. The receptors shown here come from a human donor with non-small cell lung cancer that progressed on radiotherapy plus ipilimumab.

The chain carries TRBV4-1 and TRBJ2-3; 10 bases match TRBD2. J was trimmed by 3 bases and V by 4 bases; bases with no gene match: 1. Germline V gene lookup returns CDR1 MGHRA and CDR2 YSYEKL. The CDR3 is 14 residues long. The CDR3 nucleotides read TGCGCCAGCAGCCCTAGCGGGAGTACAGATACGCAGTATTTT. Protein: CASSPSGSTDTQYF.

The chain joins TRBV28 to TRBJ1-2, with 9 bases aligning to TRBD1. The trim removed 4 bases at V and 5 bases at J, leaving 17 bases unmatched. Germline lookup yields CDR1 MDHEN and CDR2 SYDVKM. The CDR3 sequence is 18 residues long. CDR3: CASSSPIRDRGMWYGYTF. The CDR3 nucleotides are TGTGCCAGCAGTTCCCCCATCCGCGACAGGGGGATGTGGTATGGCTACACCTTC.

This chain joins TRBV27 and TRBJ2-1; 7 bases align to TRBD2. The ends lost 6 bases at V and 5 bases at J; junction bases unmatched: 13. Germline V gene lookup returns CDR1 MNHEY and CDR2 SMNVEV (reference sequence). This CDR3 contains 16 residues. CDR3 DNA: TGTGCCAGCAGCCCAGATGCGGGAGTTCTTAACAATGAGCAGTTCTTC. It is translated as CASSPDAGVLNNEQFF.

The rearrangement joins TRBV14 to TRBJ2-3; TRBD2 is a possible D gene (6 bases). V was trimmed by 5 bases and J by 6 bases, leaving 18 bases between them. The V gene's germline CDR1 is SGHDN and CDR2 FVKESK. This CDR3 is built from 15 residues. The CDR3 nucleotides read TGTGCCAGCAGCACGGGACTCACTAGGACGGATACGCAGTATTTT. Translation gives CASSTGLTRTDTQYF. The full variable domain, rest sourced from reference TRBV14 and TRBJ2-3, is EAGVTQFPSHSVIEKGQTVTLRCDPISGHDNLYWYRRVMGKEIKFLLHFVKESKQDESGMPNNRFLAERTGGTYSTLKVQPAELEDSGVYFCASSTGLTRTDTQYFGPGTRLTVL.

V is TRBV7-9 and J is TRBJ2-3; perhaps TRBD2 as D (6 bases). Trimming left V 2 bases short and J 1 base short, with 10 bases between. From germline, CDR1 is SEHNR and CDR2 FQNEAQ (reference sequence). The CDR3 sequence is 15 residues long. CDR3 DNA sequence: TGTGCCAGCAGCTTAAGGGCTAGCGGCACAGATACGCAGTATTTT. Protein product: CASSLRASGTDTQYF.

This chain links TRBV6-1 with TRBJ2-7; 10 nucleotides align to TRBD1. The CDR3 is 14 amino acids. In germline, CDR1 is MNHNS, CDR2 SASEGT. V shed 6 bases and J 3 bases; nucleotides not matched to a gene: 5. The CDR3 loop is CASRRGQGYYEQYF. The CDR3 DNA sequence: TGTGCCAGCAGGAGGGGACAGGGGTACTACGAGCAGTACTTC.

The chain employs TRBV10-1 and TRBJ2-3; D gene uncertain. V lost 0 bases, J lost 8 bases, and 6 bases lay in between. From germline, CDR1 is WNHNN and CDR2 SYGVQD (reference sequence). CDR3 size: 12 residues. In DNA, the CDR3 is TGCGCCAGCAGTGAGTCCCCGGGTACGCAGTATTTT. As protein: CASSESPGTQYF.

V and J are TRBV7-3 and TRBJ2-7; 7 bases are a match to TRBD2. CDR1 is SGHTA and CDR2 is FQGTGA in the germline V gene. The junction had 9 bases not matched to a gene; V was cut back by 7 bases and J by 0 bases. The CDR3 consists of 15 residues. CDR3 sequence: CASTQRREFSYEQYF. The CDR3 DNA reads TGTGCCAGCACTCAAAGGCGGGAGTTCTCCTACGAGCAGTACTTC.

J is TRBJ1-1 and V is TRBV7-9, with a possible D match to TRBD1 (5 bases). The CDR3 sequence is 14 residues long. The V end was cut by 3 bases, the J end by 9 bases, with 17 bases between. Germline-derived CDR1 and CDR2 are SEHNR and FQNEAQ (reference sequence). The CDR3 nucleotides read TGTGCCAGCAGCTTCCGGGGGTCGACAGAAAAAGCTTTCTTT. Translation gives CASSFRGSTEKAFF.

This clone came up once. CDR3 residues: CASSPDTGRFGELFF. In DNA, the CDR3 is TGTGCCAGCAGCCCGGACACCGGGAGGTTCGGGGAGCTGTTTTTT. The chain carries TRBV7-2 and TRBJ2-2; 7 bases agree with TRBD2. CDR3 length: 15 amino acids. Trimming took 5 bases from V and 7 from J; bases not matched to a gene: 10. Germline V CDR1 and CDR2: SGHTA, FQGNSA.

This chain joins TRBV2 and TRBJ2-1, with D possibly TRBD1 on 5 matching bases. From germline, CDR1 is SNHLY and CDR2 FYNNEI. Trimming stripped 1 base from V and 12 bases from J, with 10 bases between. The CDR3 sequence is 12 residues long. The CDR3 coding sequence is TGTGCCAGCAGTGAAGTTTCTAGGGGGCAGTTCTTC. This codes for CASSEVSRGQFF.

Only one count was recorded for this clone. V usage is TRBV6-1 and J usage is TRBJ1-5; no reliable D call. The germline gives CDR1 MNHNS, CDR2 SASEGT. CDR3 size: 16 residues. Between the trimmed V and J ends, which lost 3 bases and 0 bases, there was a span of 12 bases. The CDR3 DNA is TGTGCCAGCAGTGAGCAGCGACACCTTAGCAATCAGCCCCAGCATTTT. Encoded protein: CASSEQRHLSNQPQHF.

This chain joins TRBV5-4 and TRBJ2-1; 7 positions match TRBD1. The length of the CDR3 is 12 residues. Germline values: CDR1 SGHNT, CDR2 YYREEE (reference sequence). Trimming cost V 7 bases and J 10 bases; bases outside gene matches: 8. In DNA, the CDR3 is TGTGCCAGCCGACAGGGCTTGGGGGAGCAGTTCTTC. This sequence encodes CASRQGLGEQFF.

The V gene is TRBV2, the J gene TRBJ1-2, with no clear D. V shed 6 bases and J shed 2 bases, with 10 bases lying between them. This CDR3 has 13 amino acids. Germline V CDR1 and CDR2: SNHLY, FYNNEI. The CDR3 DNA is TGTGCCAGCAGAGTCGACGGAAACTATGGCTACACCTTC. Translation gives CASRVDGNYGYTF.

This chain uses TRBV2 with TRBJ1-4; a weak D match, TRBD1 (5 bases). Germline V CDR1 and CDR2: SNHLY, FYNNEI. V was shortened by 6 bases and J by 8 bases, with 13 bases between the two germline ends. The CDR3 covers 13 residues. CDR3 sequence: CASRGPSQEKLFF. The DNA of the CDR3 is TGTGCCAGCAGGGGACCCTCTCAAGAAAAACTGTTTTTT.